Presented here are 28 T cell receptor beta chains from one specimen sequenced in a study of T-cell memory formation after mild COVID-19. TCRdb redid the calling of the 5' RACE reads with MiXCR, one entry per CDR3 protein. The sample lists nearly 200,000 distinct CDR3 sequences, about 16% seen once, with roughly 2.6% in the top ten. Sequenced material: PBMCs or a T cell subset sorted from them (not recorded which). These receptors originate from an adult woman who had mild COVID-19 (a few samples of this study predate the infection). Cell type and time point are not known.

The rearrangement links TRBV4-3 to TRBJ2-2; D is perhaps TRBD1 or TRBD2 (5 bases each). Germline assignment: CDR1 LGHNA and CDR2 YSLEER. This CDR3 is 15 amino acids long. V lost 4 bases and J 5 bases, leaving 14 bases between the germline ends. The CDR3 region is CASSPDEGRTGELFF. CDR3 DNA: TGCGCCAGCAGCCCCGATGAGGGGCGTACCGGGGAGCTGTTTTTT.

This sequence joins TRBV25-1 and TRBJ1-4, with 8 positions matching TRBD1. The CDR3 length is 16 residues. With V trimmed by 2 bases and J by 8 bases, 10 bases remained unmatched. The germline V gene has CDR1 MGHDK and CDR2 SYGVNS. CDR3 sequence (DNA): TGTGCCAGCAGTGAACCTGGACAGGGTCCAGGAGAAAAACTGTTTTTT. Amino acid sequence: CASSEPGQGPGEKLFF.

This clonotype turned up a few times. The CDR3 region has the DNA TGTGCCAGCAGTTACGGGACAGGGGCTGGTCCCGGGGAGCTGTTTTTT. It codes for CASSYGTGAGPGELFF. The chain combines TRBV6-5 with TRBJ2-2; 10 bases line up with TRBD1. The CDR3 runs to 16 residues. The germline V gene has CDR1 MNHEY and CDR2 SVGAGI. V was pared by 2 bases and J by 6 bases, with 6 bases of the junction left unmatched.

The V gene is TRBV7-9, the J gene TRBJ2-7; possible D gene TRBD1, 7 bases. Trimming shortened V by 7 bases and J by 6 bases, and 16 bases separated the two germline ends. CDR1 is SEHNR, CDR2 FQNEAQ, per germline (reference sequence). This CDR3 has 13 residues. The CDR3 DNA follows: TGTGCCAGCACCAGGGGGGCTCGGGGCGAGCAGTACTTC. Protein product: CASTRGARGEQYF. Full variable domain (remainder filled in from reference TRBV7-9 and TRBJ2-7): DTGVSQNPRHKITKRGQNVTFRCDPISEHNRLYWYRQTLGQGPEFLTYFQNEAQLEKSRLLSDRFSAERPKGSFSTLEIQRTEQGDSAMYLCASTRGARGEQYFGPGTRLTVT.

This clonotype was seen only a few times. V usage is TRBV12-3 or TRBV12-4 and J usage is TRBJ1-1; the D gene is possibly TRBD1 (6 bases). CDR3 length equals 15 residues. Trimming shortened V by 4 bases and J by 11 bases, and 23 bases separated the two germline ends. The CDR3 spells CASSYDRRVPSGAFF. In DNA, the CDR3 is TGTGCCAGCAGTTACGACAGGAGGGTGCCCTCCGGGGCTTTCTTT.

This clonotype was detected ten times or more. V is TRBV12-3 or TRBV12-4 and J is TRBJ2-3; TRBD2 matches at 12 bases. The J segment lost 5 bases and the V segment lost 3 bases, leaving 6 bases of the junction unmatched. CDR3 length equals 16 residues. The CDR3 region has the DNA TGTGCCAGCAGTTTTGCTAGCGGGAGGGCGGGAGATACGCAGTATTTT. It translates to CASSFASGRAGDTQYF.

The J gene is TRBJ2-5, the V gene TRBV5-5; maybe TRBD1 (6 bases). Trimming left V 4 bases short and J 5 bases short, with 12 bases between. Germline V gene data show CDR1 as SGHKS and CDR2 as YYEKEE (reference sequence). The CDR3 is 13 residues long. The CDR3 nucleotides are TGTGCCAGCAGCAACAGGGTCCAGGAGACCCAGTACTTC. Translating it yields CASSNRVQETQYF.

This clonotype was counted between two and nine times. V gene TRBV9 combines with J gene TRBJ1-1; D possibly corresponds to TRBD1 (6 bases). With 4 bases removed from V and 7 bases from J, the gap between germline ends came to 14 bases. The CDR3 length is 13 residues. Germline V gene lookup returns CDR1 SGDLS and CDR2 YYNGEE. Here the CDR3 reads CASSIRQAGEAFF. In nucleotides, the CDR3 is TGTGCCAGCAGCATCCGACAGGCGGGTGAAGCTTTCTTT.

This clonotype was recorded a few times. Here the CDR3 reads CASSSTSGIKDTQYF. DNA for the CDR3: TGCGCCAGCAGCTCAACTAGCGGGATTAAAGATACGCAGTATTTT. The chain employs TRBV5-1 and TRBJ2-3; 10 bases match TRBD2. Germline V gene lookup returns CDR1 SGHRS and CDR2 YFSETQ. The CDR3 loop spans 15 amino acids. J gave up 5 bases and V 3 bases, and 6 bases lay outside the gene matches. Supplemented by reference TRBV5-1 and TRBJ2-3, the full variable domain reads KAGVTQTPRYLIKTRGQQVTLSCSPISGHRSVSWYQQTPGQGLQFLFEYFSETQRNKGNFPGRFSGRQFSNSRSEMNVSTLELGDSALYLCASSSTSGIKDTQYFGPGTRLTVL.

At least ten counts were recorded for this clonotype. This sequence joins TRBV7-2 and TRBJ2-5; maybe TRBD2 (6 bases). The CDR3 consists of 14 residues. Germline loops: CDR1 SGHTA, CDR2 FQGNSA. V was pared by 5 bases and J by 5 bases, with 15 bases between. CDR3 amino acids: CASSPSGVEETQYF. The CDR3 coding sequence is TGTGCCAGCAGCCCCTCGGGGGTGGAGGAGACCCAGTACTTC.

This clonotype showed up just a few times. CDR3 DNA sequence: TGTGCCAGCAGTTTTCGGCAGGGCCCTCGGTACTTC. Translation: CASSFRQGPRYF. The chain combines TRBV12-3 or TRBV12-4 with TRBJ2-5; perhaps TRBD1 as D (5 bases). V lost 3 bases and J lost 13, with 15 bases in between. The CDR3 contains 12 residues.

The V call is TRBV20-1, the J call TRBJ1-2; 7 bases agree with TRBD1. V trimming: 0 bases; J trimming: 5 bases; junction bases outside the gene matches: 3. The CDR3 totals 13 residues. Germline V gene sequence: CDR1 DFQATT, CDR2 SNEGSKA (reference sequence). CDR3: CSAREGGKYGYTF. Here the CDR3 DNA reads TGCAGTGCTAGAGAAGGGGGCAAGTATGGCTACACCTTC.

J is TRBJ1-2 and V is TRBV9; D gene ambiguous. Per the germline V gene, CDR1 is SGDLS and CDR2 is YYNGEE. CDR3 length: 20 residues. V was clipped by 3 bases and J by 7 bases, with 34 bases between them. The CDR3 DNA reads TGTGCCAGCAGCGCCCGCCCCCTTGCTTCCAGATCCGGGCAGGACGGTGGCTACACCTTC. Translated: CASSARPLASRSGQDGGYTF.

In its sample, this clonotype was seen a few times. The V gene is TRBV6-1, the J gene TRBJ1-2; tentatively, D is TRBD1 (5 bases). The CDR3 is 14 amino acids. Germline assignment: CDR1 MNHNS and CDR2 SASEGT. V lost 2 bases and J lost 6, with 13 bases in between. CDR3 in DNA: TGTGCCAGCAGTGAAACCGAGACAGTCAATGGCTACACCTTC. Encoded protein: CASSETETVNGYTF.

Many counts were recorded for this clonotype. The chain carries TRBV25-1 and TRBJ2-1; D is unclear. The CDR3 has 11 amino acids. CDR1 MGHDK and CDR2 SYGVNS come from the germline V gene. Trimming took 6 bases from V and 9 from J, leaving 9 bases between them. The CDR3: CASRQGVEQFF. The CDR3 DNA sequence: TGTGCCAGCAGGCAAGGAGTTGAGCAGTTCTTC.

CDR3 DNA sequence: TGCGCCACCAGGAAGAACCCGACAGAGGGGGGGTTCTTC. Its translation is CATRKNPTEGGFF. V is TRBV5-1 and J is TRBJ2-1; D is possibly TRBD1 or TRBD2 (6 bases each). Germline V gives CDR1 SGHRS, CDR2 YFSETQ. V lost 9 bases and J 15 bases, leaving 25 bases between the germline ends. The CDR3 loop spans 13 amino acids.

This clonotype appeared a few times. The chain combines TRBV18 with TRBJ1-6, with 9 bases fitting TRBD1. The germline V gene encodes CDR1 KGHSH and CDR2 LQKENI. V dropped 8 bases and J dropped 7; count of bases not matched to a gene: 9. This CDR3 has 15 amino acids. In DNA, the CDR3 is TGTGCCAGCACGGAACTGACAGGGGGAAATTCACCCCTCCACTTT. Its translation is CASTELTGGNSPLHF.

This clonotype occurred a few times. The chain uses TRBV24-1 and TRBJ2-1; TRBD2 matches 9 bases. The CDR3 consists of 16 residues. Losses at the gene ends were 3 bases for V and 0 bases for J; bases not matched to a gene: 2. Germline CDR1 and CDR2: KGHDR and SFDVKD. CDR3 DNA: TGTGCCACCAGTGATCTAGCGGGAATCTCCTACAATGAGCAGTTCTTC. It specifies CATSDLAGISYNEQFF.

The chain uses TRBV7-9 and TRBJ2-1; 9 positions agree with TRBD2. CDR1 and CDR2 (germline): SEHNR, FQNEAQ (reference sequence). The trim removed 4 bases at V and 0 bases at J, leaving 7 bases unmatched. The CDR3 spans 17 residues. CDR3 sequence: CASSSAGGGVSYNEQFF. The CDR3 bases are TGTGCCAGCAGCTCCGCGGGGGGGGGCGTCTCCTACAATGAGCAGTTCTTC.

This clonotype was observed a few times. The chain joins TRBV12-3 or TRBV12-4 to TRBJ1-1; maybe TRBD1 (5 bases). This CDR3 contains 15 residues. Trimming stripped 5 bases from V and 7 bases from J, with 20 bases between. This chain's CDR3 is CASSPGGAGTGEAFF. CDR3 DNA: TGTGCCAGCAGTCCCGGGGGAGCAGGGACGGGTGAAGCTTTCTTT.

This clonotype was seen only a few times. The chain's CDR3 is CASRDTNSGANVLTF. CDR3 sequence (DNA): TGTGCCAGCAGGGACACAAACTCTGGGGCCAACGTCCTGACTTTC. The chain recombines TRBV12-3 or TRBV12-4 with TRBJ2-6; TRBD1 might be the D (5 bases). This CDR3 region has 15 residues. V gave up 6 bases and J gave up 0 bases, with 9 bases separating them.

This clonotype was counted many times. V and J are TRBV5-6 and TRBJ2-7; D perhaps matches TRBD1 (6 bases). The V gene's germline CDR1 is SGHDT and CDR2 YYEEEE. V lost 4 bases and J 4 bases, leaving 21 bases between the germline ends. This CDR3 is built from 16 residues. The CDR3 loop is CASSPSYRVHVYEQYF. CDR3 nucleotides: TGTGCCAGCAGCCCGAGCTACAGGGTTCATGTGTACGAGCAGTACTTC.

This clonotype was picked up a small number of times. The chain employs TRBV7-9 and TRBJ2-5; D ambiguous. This CDR3 region has 17 residues. Trimming shortened V by 1 base and J by 3 bases, and 18 bases separated the two germline ends. Germline V gene sequence: CDR1 SEHNR, CDR2 FQNEAQ (reference sequence). The CDR3 here is CASSLVLAGDDEETQYF. In DNA form, the CDR3 reads TGTGCCAGCAGCTTAGTCCTGGCTGGGGATGACGAAGAGACCCAGTACTTC.

This clonotype was picked up a small number of times. J is TRBJ2-3 and V is TRBV29-1; 10 nucleotides agree with TRBD2. The CDR3 consists of 14 residues. Germline-derived CDR1 and CDR2 are SQVTM and ANQGSEA. V was pared by 6 bases and J by 1 base, with 4 bases of the junction left unmatched. The chain's CDR3 is CSVETSGGTDTQYF. The CDR3 nucleotides are TGCAGCGTCGAAACTAGCGGGGGCACAGATACGCAGTATTTT.

The rearrangement uses TRBV7-3 and TRBJ2-3; D is unresolved. V was pared by 5 bases and J by 2 bases, with 8 bases between. Looked up from germline, CDR1 is SGHTA and CDR2 is FQGTGA. CDR3 length equals 13 residues. CDR3 in amino acids: CASSTPPTDTQYF. The CDR3 nucleotides are TGTGCCAGCAGCACTCCGCCCACAGATACGCAGTATTTT.

This clonotype has only a few counts. The chain employs TRBV29-1 and TRBJ1-2; TRBD1 is a possible D gene (6 bases). This CDR3 region has 15 residues. The V gene's germline CDR1 is SQVTM and CDR2 ANQGSEA. Trimming left V 0 bases short and J 3 bases short, with 14 bases between. The CDR3 DNA follows: TGCAGCGTTGAAGATCTTCCGGGGGCCTACTATGGCTACACCTTC. Protein: CSVEDLPGAYYGYTF.

The chain has TRBV4-1 and TRBJ2-7; weak D call: TRBD2 (6 bases). The V end lost 2 bases, the J end lost 5 bases, and 19 bases lay between the germline ends. From germline, CDR1 is MGHRA and CDR2 YSYEKL. CDR3 length: 16 residues. The CDR3: CASSQFVGGSGNEQYF. The CDR3 DNA sequence: TGCGCCAGCAGCCAATTTGTTGGAGGGTCAGGGAACGAGCAGTACTTC.

This chain joins TRBV3-1 and TRBJ2-3; no clear D gene. The CDR3 spans 12 residues. CDR1 and CDR2 (germline): LGHDT, YNNKEL (reference sequence). V lost 5 bases to trimming and J lost 6 bases, with 9 bases between them. The CDR3 DNA reads TGTGCCAGCAGCTTCAAAGGTGATACGCAGTATTTT. Translating it yields CASSFKGDTQYF.